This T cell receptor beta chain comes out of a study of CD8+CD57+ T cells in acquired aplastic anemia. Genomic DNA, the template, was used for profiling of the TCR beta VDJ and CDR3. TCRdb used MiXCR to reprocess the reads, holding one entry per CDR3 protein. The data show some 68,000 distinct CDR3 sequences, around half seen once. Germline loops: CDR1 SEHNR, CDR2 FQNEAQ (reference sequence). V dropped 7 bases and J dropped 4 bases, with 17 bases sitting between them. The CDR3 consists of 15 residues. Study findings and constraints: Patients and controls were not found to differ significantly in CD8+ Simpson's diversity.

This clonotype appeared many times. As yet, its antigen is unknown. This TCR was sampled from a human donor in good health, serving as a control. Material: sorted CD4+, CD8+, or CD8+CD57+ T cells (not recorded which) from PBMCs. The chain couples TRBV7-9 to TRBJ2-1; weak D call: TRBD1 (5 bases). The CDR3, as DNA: TGTGCCAGCACCCCGGTAGGGGAAAATTACAATGAGCAGTTCTTC. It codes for CASTPVGENYNEQFF.